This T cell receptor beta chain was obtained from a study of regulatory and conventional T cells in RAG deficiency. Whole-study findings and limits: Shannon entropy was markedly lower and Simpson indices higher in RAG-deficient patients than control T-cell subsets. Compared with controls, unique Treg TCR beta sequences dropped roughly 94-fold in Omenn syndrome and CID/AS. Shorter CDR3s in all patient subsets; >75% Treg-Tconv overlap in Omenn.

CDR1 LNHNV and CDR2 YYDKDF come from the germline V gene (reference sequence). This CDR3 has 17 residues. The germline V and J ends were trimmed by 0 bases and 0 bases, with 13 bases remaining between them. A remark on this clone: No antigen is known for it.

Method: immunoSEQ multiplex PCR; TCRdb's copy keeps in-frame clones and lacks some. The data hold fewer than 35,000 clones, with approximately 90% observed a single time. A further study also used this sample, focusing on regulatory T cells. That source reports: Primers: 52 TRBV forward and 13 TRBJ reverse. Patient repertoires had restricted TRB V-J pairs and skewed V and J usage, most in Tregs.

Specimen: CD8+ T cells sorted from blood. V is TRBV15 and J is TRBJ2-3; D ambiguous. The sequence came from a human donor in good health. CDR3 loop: CATSRDAASSSTDTQYF. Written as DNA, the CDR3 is TGTGCCACCAGCAGAGATGCAGCGAGCTCTAGCACAGATACGCAGTATTTT.